A single sample gave rise to the 20 T cell receptor beta chains below, sequenced in a study of tumor-infiltrating lymphocytes in localized non-small cell lung cancer. The table came from immunoSEQ multiplex PCR; TCRdb's copy has only in-frame clones and leaves some out. The table includes thousands of clones, around two thirds detected once. Sample: uninvolved lung tissue not adjacent to the tumor. Receptors were obtained from a human donor with non-small cell lung cancer.

The rearrangement joins TRBV11-2 to TRBJ2-3, with 9 bases aligning to TRBD1. The CDR3 has 15 amino acids. V was pared by 5 bases and J by 6 bases, with 9 bases of the junction left unmatched. The germline V gene has CDR1 SGHAT and CDR2 FQNNGV. The CDR3 reads CASSPWDRAGDTQYF. For the CDR3, the DNA is TGTGCCAGCAGCCCCTGGGACAGGGCGGGGGATACGCAGTATTTT.

The rearrangement links TRBV14 to TRBJ2-4; the D call may be TRBD1 or TRBD2 (5 bases each). Germline CDR1 is SGHDN and CDR2 is FVKESK. V was clipped by 4 bases and J by 3 bases, with 19 bases between them. The CDR3 consists of 17 residues. The CDR3 sequence: CASSPWIAQGDKNIQYF. The CDR3 region has the DNA TGTGCCAGCAGCCCCTGGATAGCTCAGGGAGACAAAAACATTCAGTACTTC.

The V call is TRBV7-9, the J call TRBJ2-5, with TRBD2 matching over 8 bases. Per the germline V gene, CDR1 is SEHNR and CDR2 is FQNEAQ (reference sequence). This CDR3 spans 15 amino acids. Losses at the gene ends were 3 bases for V and 4 bases for J; bases not matched to a gene: 7. CDR3 sequence (DNA): TGTGCCAGCAGCTTCTGGATTAGCGGGGTAGAGACCCAGTACTTC. Translated, it gives CASSFWISGVETQYF. The variable domain in full, completed from reference TRBV7-9 and TRBJ2-5, reads DTGVSQNPRHKITKRGQNVTFRCDPISEHNRLYWYRQTLGQGPEFLTYFQNEAQLEKSRLLSDRFSAERPKGSFSTLEIQRTEQGDSAMYLCASSFWISGVETQYFGPGTRLLVL.

The genes are TRBV5-4 and TRBJ2-5; no definite D call. Trimming stripped 6 bases from V and 4 bases from J, with 13 bases between. The CDR3 has 13 amino acids. Germline-derived CDR1 and CDR2 are SGHNT and YYREEE (reference sequence). CDR3: CASTRIAGETQYF. In nucleotides, the CDR3 is TGTGCCAGCACTCGGATCGCTGGAGAGACCCAGTACTTC.

The V call is TRBV11-2, the J call TRBJ2-7; D might be TRBD1 or TRBD2, each matching 7 bases. Germline V lookup: CDR1 SGHAT, CDR2 FQNNGV. V dropped 4 bases and J dropped 3 bases, with 16 bases sitting between them. This CDR3 is built from 15 residues. CDR3 in DNA: TGTGCCAGCAGCTGGGGGGGGACAGCCTACTACGAGCAGTACTTC. Its protein is CASSWGGTAYYEQYF.

The chain recombines TRBV7-2 with TRBJ2-2; D not certain. The germline V and J ends were trimmed by 7 bases and 1 base, with 13 bases remaining between them. The CDR3 consists of 15 residues. Germline V lookup: CDR1 SGHTA, CDR2 FQGNSA. The CDR3 DNA sequence: TGTGCCAGCAAGCTCCCCGGCCTGAACACCGGGGAGCTGTTTTTT. The encoded protein is CASKLPGLNTGELFF.

The chain links TRBV6-6 to TRBJ1-5, with a possible D match to TRBD1 (6 bases). In germline, CDR1 is MNHNY, CDR2 SVGAGI (reference sequence). V shed 6 bases and J shed 7 bases, with 16 bases lying between them. The CDR3 extends over 14 amino acids. CDR3 amino acids: CASRAGTPGQPQHF. In DNA, the CDR3 is TGTGCCAGCAGGGCCGGGACACCGGGACAGCCCCAGCATTTT.

The V gene is TRBV6-5, the J gene TRBJ2-3, with D hard to call. The CDR3 consists of 13 residues. The germline gives CDR1 MNHEY, CDR2 SVGAGI. The V end lost 6 bases, the J end lost 4 bases, and 11 bases lay between the germline ends. The CDR3 DNA is TGTGCCAGCAGCCTTAGTCGCCCAGATACGCAGTATTTT. Protein product: CASSLSRPDTQYF.

The chain uses TRBV6-5 and TRBJ2-1; no clear D gene. The CDR3 loop spans 12 amino acids. Trimming pared 6 bases from V and 4 bases from J, leaving 7 bases between. Germline V gives CDR1 MNHEY, CDR2 SVGAGI. The CDR3 DNA sequence: TGTGCCAGCAGAACGGGTTACAATGAGCAGTTCTTC. It is translated as CASRTGYNEQFF.

This clone turned up a few times. This chain connects TRBV7-9 to TRBJ1-4; D gene ambiguous. Germline CDR1 is SEHNR and CDR2 is FQNEAQ (reference sequence). This CDR3 is 16 amino acids long. The V and J ends lost 5 bases and 1 base respectively, with 14 bases between them. The CDR3 DNA is TGTGCCAGCAGCCGTCGTAGAGGAAGAACTAATGAAAAACTGTTTTTT. This encodes CASSRRRGRTNEKLFF.

The V call is TRBV15, the J call TRBJ2-3, with D perhaps TRBD1 (6 bases). The CDR3 has 13 residues. Trimming stripped 2 bases from V and 6 bases from J, with 9 bases between. Germline CDR1 is LNHNV and CDR2 is YYDKDF (reference sequence). CDR3 coding DNA: TGTGCCACCAGCAGACAAGACAGGGATACGCAGTATTTT. Translation gives CATSRQDRDTQYF.

The V call is TRBV5-1, the J call TRBJ2-7; TRBD2 matches 13 bases. V was pared by 4 bases and J by 2 bases, with 12 bases of the junction left unmatched. The CDR3 length is 18 residues. CDR1 and CDR2 (germline): SGHRS, YFSETQ. CDR3 in amino acids: CASSATGTSGTKTYEQYF. Here the CDR3 DNA reads TGCGCCAGCAGCGCGACCGGGACTAGCGGGACGAAAACCTACGAGCAGTACTTC. Supplemented by reference TRBV5-1 and TRBJ2-7, the full variable domain reads KAGVTQTPRYLIKTRGQQVTLSCSPISGHRSVSWYQQTPGQGLQFLFEYFSETQRNKGNFPGRFSGRQFSNSRSEMNVSTLELGDSALYLCASSATGTSGTKTYEQYFGPGTRLTVT.

This clone was seen once. The chain couples TRBV5-4 to TRBJ1-4, with 7 bases that match TRBD1. The CDR3 spans 17 residues. With 1 base clipped from V and 4 bases from J, the junction kept 10 bases outside the gene matches. The germline CDR1 and CDR2 sequences are SGHNT and YYREEE (reference sequence). The CDR3 coding sequence is TGTGCCAGCAGCTTGAAGATCGGGGACAGACTTAATGAAAAACTGTTTTTT. Protein sequence: CASSLKIGDRLNEKLFF. Full variable domain (missing parts from reference TRBV5-4 and TRBJ1-4): ETGVTQSPTHLIKTRGQQVTLRCSSQSGHNTVSWYQQALGQGPQFIFQYYREEENGRGNFPPRFSGLQFPNYSSELNVNALELDDSALYLCASSLKIGDRLNEKLFFGSGTQLSVL.

V gene TRBV5-1 combines with J gene TRBJ2-7; D may be TRBD1 or TRBD2 (5 bases each). Between the trimmed V and J ends, which lost 7 bases and 6 bases, there was a span of 26 bases. The germline V gene encodes CDR1 SGHRS and CDR2 YFSETQ. This CDR3 is 16 amino acids long. The CDR3 is CASSGTAMELSREQYF. The CDR3 nucleotides are TGCGCCAGCTCCGGGACGGCGATGGAACTCTCCCGCGAGCAGTACTTC.

The CDR3 region is CASSLSWARETQYF. The CDR3 region has the DNA TGTGCCAGCAGCTTAAGCTGGGCCCGGGAGACCCAGTACTTC. The chain has TRBV7-8 and TRBJ2-5; D unclear. The ends were cut back, 2 bases at V and 5 bases at J, with 12 bases in the middle. Germline CDR1 SGHVS, CDR2 FQNEAQ. The CDR3 runs to 14 residues.

This chain links TRBV6-1 with TRBJ1-2, with D possibly TRBD1 on 6 matching bases. With 5 bases removed from V and 7 bases from J, the gap between germline ends came to 14 bases. Germline V gene lookup returns CDR1 MNHNS and CDR2 SASEGT. The CDR3 sequence is 13 residues long. The CDR3 here is CASSHRRDTGYTF. In nucleotides, the CDR3 is TGTGCCAGCAGTCACCGCCGGGACACTGGCTACACCTTC.

V and J are TRBV6-5 and TRBJ1-1; D perhaps matches TRBD1 (5 bases). V lost 7 bases, J lost 3 bases, and 18 bases lay in between. This CDR3 is 15 amino acids long. Germline CDR1 is MNHEY and CDR2 is SVGAGI. The CDR3 protein is CASTGGEGRYTEAFF. The CDR3 coding sequence is TGTGCCAGCACGGGGGGTGAGGGGCGGTACACTGAAGCTTTCTTT.

This clone was recorded a few times. V usage is TRBV19 and J usage is TRBJ2-2; D perhaps matches TRBD2 (7 bases). Germline assignment: CDR1 LNHDA and CDR2 SQIVND (reference sequence). Deletions cut 4 bases from V and 4 bases from J, with 16 bases between. This CDR3 is built from 16 residues. CDR3 sequence (DNA): TGTGCCAGTAGTAACCGCGGGGGCGAGGGCACCGGGGAGCTGTTTTTT. Protein: CASSNRGGEGTGELFF.

The chain has TRBV11-2 and TRBJ2-3; TRBD2 agrees at 11 bases. Germline trimming cut 6 bases from V and 2 bases from J; bases unmatched to any gene: 7. Germline V CDR1 and CDR2: SGHAT, FQNNGV. This CDR3 contains 16 residues. The CDR3 coding sequence is TGTGCCAGCAGGGATCGACTAGCGGGGTACACAGATACGCAGTATTTT. Encoded protein: CASRDRLAGYTDTQYF.

This clone has a single count. The J gene is TRBJ1-2, the V gene TRBV2; no reliable D call. V gave up 6 bases and J gave up 13 bases, with 15 bases separating them. The CDR3 is 11 amino acids. The germline V gene has CDR1 SNHLY and CDR2 FYNNEI. This CDR3 reads CASSASAGTTF. The CDR3 DNA is TGTGCCAGCAGCGCCTCCGCAGGCACCACCTTC.